The 22 T cell receptor beta chains presented below share a single source sample, sequenced in a study of shared clonotypes between healthy human individuals. The repertoire was sequenced with immunoSEQ multiplex PCR; TCRdb's copy has only in-frame clones and lacks some. Found here are some 2,000,000 clones, around 95% of them singletons; the top ten hold around 0.13%. Sequencing was done on a sample of naive CD4+ T cells sorted from blood. Subset described: CD45RA+ positively selected. The receptors stem from a man younger than 30 in good health.

The CDR3 DNA sequence: TGTGCCAGCAGCAGCGGGACAGAGAATGGCTACACCTTC. This translates into CASSSGTENGYTF. The V and J genes are TRBV7-2 and TRBJ1-2, with 7 bases that match TRBD1. Germline CDR1 SGHTA, CDR2 FQGNSA. This CDR3 spans 13 amino acids. V gave up 5 bases and J gave up 6 bases; unmatched junction bases: 6. Filled out from reference TRBV7-2 and TRBJ1-2, the complete variable domain reads GAGVSQSPSNKVTEKGKDVELRCDPISGHTALYWYRQSLGQGLEFLIYFQGNSAPDKSGLPSDRFSAERTGGSVSTLTIQRTQQEDSAVYLCASSSGTENGYTFGSGTRLTVV.

J is TRBJ2-7 and V is TRBV18, with D possibly matching TRBD2 (7 bases). The ends were cut back, 4 bases at V and 2 bases at J, with 15 bases in the middle. Germline-derived CDR1 and CDR2 are KGHSH and LQKENI. The CDR3 loop spans 15 amino acids. The CDR3 loop reads CASSRGGGDPYEQYF. The CDR3 DNA sequence: TGTGCCAGCTCACGAGGGGGGGGCGATCCCTACGAGCAGTACTTC.

A remark on this clone: The same CDR3 can be traced to other DNA sequences in this sample. The rearrangement joins TRBV28 to TRBJ2-1; no definite D call. The CDR3 extends over 12 amino acids. Trimming took off 2 bases at V and 7 bases at J, with 6 bases between the two ends. Germline V gene data show CDR1 as MDHEN and CDR2 as SYDVKM. CDR3 residues: CASSLRVNEQFF. The CDR3 DNA is TGTGCCAGCAGTTTACGGGTTAATGAGCAGTTCTTC.

This chain uses TRBV12-5 with TRBJ2-1; 9 bases fit TRBD2. The J segment lost 3 bases and the V segment lost 0 bases, leaving 9 bases of the junction unmatched. Germline-derived CDR1 and CDR2 are LGHNT and FRNRAP. This CDR3 region has 18 residues. CDR3 sequence (DNA): TGTGCTAGTGGTTTGGTATTGACTGGACTAGCGCTCTACAATGAGCAGTTCTTC. Amino acids: CASGLVLTGLALYNEQFF.

The V gene is TRBV10-3, the J gene TRBJ2-3, with D maybe TRBD2 (6 bases). CDR3 length: 14 amino acids. Germline V gives CDR1 ENHRY, CDR2 SYGVKD. The V gene lost 8 bases and the J gene lost 1 base, with 13 bases spanning the gap. The CDR3 coding sequence is TGTGCCATCGGAATCGGGAGTGGCACAGATACGCAGTATTTT. As protein: CAIGIGSGTDTQYF.

J is TRBJ2-7 and V is TRBV28; 7 bases align to TRBD2. The CDR3 loop spans 12 amino acids. The germline V gene has CDR1 MDHEN and CDR2 SYDVKM. After removal of 6 bases from V and 9 bases from J, the junction contained 8 bases not matched to a gene. This CDR3 reads CASRVGWGGQYF. CDR3 coding DNA: TGTGCCAGCAGAGTAGGTTGGGGGGGGCAGTACTTC.

Only a few counts were recorded for this clone. V gene TRBV2 combines with J gene TRBJ1-2, with TRBD1 matching over 9 bases. J was trimmed by 6 bases and V by 8 bases; bases with no gene match: 7. The CDR3 totals 13 residues. In germline, CDR1 is SNHLY, CDR2 FYNNEI. The CDR3 here is CASQQGAFNGYTF. CDR3 bases: TGTGCCAGCCAACAGGGGGCGTTTAATGGCTACACCTTC.

On this clone: This sample also contains other DNA sequences that code for the same CDR3. The J gene is TRBJ2-1, the V gene TRBV5-1; 11 nucleotides line up with TRBD2. The trim removed 4 bases at V and 6 bases at J, leaving 6 bases unmatched. Germline CDR1 is SGHRS and CDR2 is YFSETQ. The CDR3 is made up of 15 amino acids. In DNA form, the CDR3 reads TGCGCCAGCAGCCTCGGGACTAGCGGCTTCAATGAGCAGTTCTTC. This codes for CASSLGTSGFNEQFF.

This chain joins TRBV5-1 and TRBJ2-5, with 7 bases matching TRBD2. The CDR3 consists of 15 residues. The germline V gene has CDR1 SGHRS and CDR2 YFSETQ. The V gene end was trimmed by 4 bases and the J gene end by 5 bases; junction bases not matched to a gene: 11. The CDR3: CASSPTGGGKETQYF. The DNA of the CDR3 is TGCGCCAGCAGCCCCACTGGGGGGGGTAAGGAGACCCAGTACTTC.

The count of this clone is one. This chain connects TRBV2 to TRBJ1-5; possibly TRBD1 for D (6 bases). This CDR3 is built from 14 residues. Germline loops: CDR1 SNHLY, CDR2 FYNNEI. Trimming took off 6 bases at V and 4 bases at J, with 13 bases between the two ends. The CDR3 is CASRAGQSNQPQHF. For the CDR3, the DNA is TGTGCCAGCAGAGCCGGACAGAGTAATCAGCCCCAGCATTTT.

CDR3 nucleotides: TGCGCCAGCAGCCAAGAGCCCGGAAAGATGAACACCGGGGAGCTGTTTTTT. Amino acids: CASSQEPGKMNTGELFF. The chain joins TRBV4-1 to TRBJ2-2, with D unclear. Trimming pared 0 bases from V and 1 base from J, leaving 12 bases between. Germline V gives CDR1 MGHRA, CDR2 YSYEKL. This CDR3 is 17 amino acids long.

The V gene is TRBV5-4, the J gene TRBJ2-5; a weak D match, TRBD1 (6 bases). CDR1 SGHNT and CDR2 YYREEE come from the germline V gene (reference sequence). Trimming took off 2 bases at V and 2 bases at J, with 7 bases between the two ends. The CDR3 runs 13 residues. DNA of the CDR3: TGTGCCAGCAGCTTTGACAGGCAAGAGACCCAGTACTTC. This codes for CASSFDRQETQYF.

The CDR3 sequence is CASSQGAGGTSNQPQHF. As DNA, the CDR3 is TGCGCCAGCAGCCAGGGAGCGGGTGGCACTAGCAATCAGCCCCAGCATTTT. The V call is TRBV4-1, the J call TRBJ1-5; D is undetermined. This CDR3 is built from 17 residues. Germline V gene sequence: CDR1 MGHRA, CDR2 YSYEKL. The V end lost 3 bases, the J end lost 0 bases, and 15 bases lay between the germline ends.

This clone is a singleton in its sample. Different DNA sequences within this sample yield the same CDR3. The chain joins TRBV6-6 to TRBJ1-5; no firm D call. V was trimmed by 0 bases and J by 1 base, leaving 4 bases between them. CDR1 is MNHNY and CDR2 is SVGAGI in the germline V gene (reference sequence). CDR3 length equals 14 residues. This chain's CDR3 is CASSYSESNQPQHF. The CDR3, as DNA: TGTGCCAGCAGTTACTCCGAGAGCAATCAGCCCCAGCATTTT.

The chain uses TRBV5-8 and TRBJ2-5; 12 nucleotides agree with TRBD2. The CDR3 is 16 amino acids. The V gene end was trimmed by 4 bases and the J gene end by 2 bases; junction bases not matched to a gene: 6. Germline V gene sequence: CDR1 SGHTS, CDR2 YDEGEE. The CDR3 loop is CASSPGLAGGQETQYF. DNA for the CDR3: TGTGCCAGCAGCCCCGGCCTAGCGGGGGGGCAAGAGACCCAGTACTTC.

This rearrangement joins TRBV7-2 to TRBJ2-7; perhaps TRBD1 as D (5 bases). The germline V gene has CDR1 SGHTA and CDR2 FQGNSA. This CDR3 is built from 11 residues. V lost 2 bases, J lost 8 bases, and 7 bases lay in between. CDR3 region: CASSLMGQQYF. CDR3 in DNA: TGTGCCAGCAGCTTAATGGGGCAGCAGTACTTC.

V gene TRBV28 combines with J gene TRBJ1-2, with TRBD1 matching over 7 bases. CDR3 length: 14 amino acids. Trimming removed 5 bases from V and 1 base from J; junction bases left unmatched: 4. Germline values: CDR1 MDHEN, CDR2 SYDVKM. In DNA, the CDR3 is TGTGCCAGCAGTCGGGACAGTCTTAACTATGGCTACACCTTC. Translating it yields CASSRDSLNYGYTF.

V usage is TRBV6-5 and J usage is TRBJ1-2; perhaps TRBD1 as D (5 bases). V was trimmed by 4 bases and J by 4 bases, leaving 10 bases between them. Germline V gene sequence: CDR1 MNHEY, CDR2 SVGAGI. The length of the CDR3 is 13 residues. In DNA form, the CDR3 reads TGTGCCAGCAGTTTGGGGGAGACCTATGGCTACACCTTC. The encoded protein is CASSLGETYGYTF.

The chain joins TRBV18 to TRBJ2-7; 7 nucleotides match TRBD2. Looked up from germline, CDR1 is KGHSH and CDR2 is LQKENI. This CDR3 comprises 16 residues. V dropped 0 bases and J dropped 6; count of bases not matched to a gene: 11. This chain's CDR3 is CASSPPRLALAVEQYF. The CDR3 region has the DNA TGTGCCAGCTCACCACCGAGACTAGCTTTAGCGGTCGAGCAGTACTTC.

The J gene is TRBJ1-1, the V gene TRBV10-1; D remains unclear. This CDR3 comprises 15 residues. Germline CDR1 WNHNN, CDR2 SYGVQD (reference sequence). Trimming left V 0 bases short and J 0 bases short, with 8 bases between. The CDR3 spells CASSESAGLNTEAFF. CDR3 DNA: TGCGCCAGCAGTGAGTCGGCAGGTCTGAACACTGAAGCTTTCTTT.

The V gene is TRBV25-1, the J gene TRBJ2-4; 8 nucleotides match TRBD1. Germline CDR1 MGHDK, CDR2 SYGVNS. This CDR3 comprises 16 residues. V dropped 3 bases and J dropped 7; count of bases not matched to a gene: 11. CDR3 loop: CASSEHLRGHINIQYF. Here the CDR3 DNA reads TGTGCCAGCAGTGAGCACCTCAGGGGGCACATCAACATTCAGTACTTC.

The J gene is TRBJ2-3, the V gene TRBV5-1; D gene ambiguous. V lost 0 bases and J lost 0, with 5 bases in between. Germline V CDR1 and CDR2: SGHRS, YFSETQ. The CDR3 length is 14 residues. Here the CDR3 DNA reads TGCGCCAGCAGCTTGGAGGATAGCACAGATACGCAGTATTTT. Translation: CASSLEDSTDTQYF.